A single sample gave rise to the 3 T cell receptor beta chains below, sequenced in a study of blood T cell repertoires in COVID-19. Measured with immunoSEQ multiplex PCR; TCRdb has only the in-frame clones, and not every one. The table lists about 370,000 clones, about 89% of them singletons, with 8% to 13% in the top ten. The sequenced material came from peripheral blood. The origin of the receptors is a woman younger than 45 with COVID-19, enrolled during active disease.

The chain links TRBV28 to TRBJ2-7; D might be TRBD2 (5 bases). CDR1 MDHEN and CDR2 SYDVKM come from the germline V gene. V was trimmed by 6 bases and J by 5 bases, leaving 17 bases between them. The CDR3 runs 14 residues. The chain's CDR3 is CASRGAVLAHEQYF. Written as DNA, the CDR3 is TGTGCCAGCAGGGGAGCGGTTCTCGCCCACGAGCAGTACTTC.

The J gene is TRBJ2-7, the V gene TRBV27; D is possibly TRBD2 (5 bases). V lost 2 bases, J lost 0 bases, and 8 bases lay in between. CDR1 and CDR2 (germline): MNHEY, SMNVEV (reference sequence). This CDR3 region has 14 residues. The CDR3 DNA sequence: TGTGCCAGCAGTTTAATGGGGAGCTCCTACGAGCAGTACTTC. Translated: CASSLMGSSYEQYF.

This chain uses TRBV7-9 with TRBJ2-7; 9 nucleotides align to TRBD2. CDR1 is SEHNR, CDR2 FQNEAQ, per germline (reference sequence). V shed 7 bases and J 5 bases; nucleotides not matched to a gene: 18. The CDR3 has 17 residues. The CDR3 DNA follows: TGTGCCAGCACCTCAAGTCCGGGGGGTAGCGGGAGTAACGAGCAGTACTTC. This gives the protein CASTSSPGGSGSNEQYF.